Each of the 20 T cell receptor beta chains below was sequenced from the same sample in a study of T cell changes during pregnancy in multiple sclerosis. Some clones are missing from TCRdb's copy, which holds only in-frame ones; the method was immunoSEQ multiplex PCR. The sample has about 120,000 clones, 93% seen once. The sample in question was peripheral blood, obtained before pregnancy. These TCRs come from a female donor with multiple sclerosis, enrolled in a pregnancy study.

The gene calls are TRBV6-1 and TRBJ2-7; possible D gene TRBD2, 6 bases. V lost 6 bases to trimming and J lost 2 bases, with 11 bases between them. The CDR3 has 13 residues. Germline loops: CDR1 MNHNS, CDR2 SASEGT. As DNA, the CDR3 is TGTGCCAGCAGACTTAGCGGAGCCTACGAGCAGTACTTC. It translates to CASRLSGAYEQYF.

V and J are TRBV5-4 and TRBJ2-7, with D possibly being TRBD1 (6 bases). The CDR3 is 14 amino acids. CDR1 and CDR2 from the germline V gene are SGHNT and YYREEE (reference sequence). V lost 3 bases and J lost 4, with 14 bases in between. The CDR3 loop reads CASSSYPQGYEQYF. In DNA form, the CDR3 reads TGTGCCAGCAGCTCGTATCCTCAGGGGTACGAGCAGTACTTC.

This rearrangement joins TRBV2 to TRBJ1-3; D is unresolved. The CDR3 length is 13 residues. Trimming removed 10 bases from V and 2 bases from J, with 12 bases in between. Germline CDR1 and CDR2: SNHLY and FYNNEI. The CDR3 loop reads CATGRGTGNTIYF. In nucleotides, the CDR3 is TGTGCCACCGGACGGGGAACTGGAAACACCATATATTTT.

This chain links TRBV30 with TRBJ1-2; D uncertain. The V gene's germline CDR1 is GTSNPN and CDR2 SVGIG (reference sequence). The V gene lost 4 bases and the J gene lost 1 base, with 13 bases spanning the gap. This CDR3 has 14 amino acids. The CDR3 coding sequence is TGTGCCTGGACCACGGTGGGCCTTAACTATGGCTACACCTTC. Encoded protein: CAWTTVGLNYGYTF.

This rearrangement joins TRBV27 to TRBJ2-6, with D possibly matching TRBD2 (5 bases). CDR3 size: 15 residues. The V end was cut by 6 bases, the J end by 3 bases, with 12 bases between. Germline V gene data show CDR1 as MNHEY and CDR2 as SMNVEV (reference sequence). The CDR3 DNA sequence: TGTGCCAGCAGCACCTTGGGAGTTGGGGCCAACGTCCTGACTTTC. Residues: CASSTLGVGANVLTF.

Only one count was recorded for this clone. The J gene is TRBJ1-1, the V gene TRBV6-5; 7 positions match TRBD1. Trimming cost V 6 bases and J 12 bases; bases outside gene matches: 7. Germline V gives CDR1 MNHEY, CDR2 SVGAGI. The CDR3 has 11 amino acids. The DNA for the CDR3 is TGTGCCAGCAGGACACAGGGGACGACTTTCTTT. Its protein is CASRTQGTTFF.

This chain joins TRBV5-4 and TRBJ2-1; D perhaps matches TRBD1 (6 bases). Germline values: CDR1 SGHNT, CDR2 YYREEE (reference sequence). This CDR3 comprises 16 residues. V was clipped by 2 bases and J by 2 bases, with 14 bases between them. CDR3 region: CASSLGVGTTYNEQFF. The CDR3, as DNA: TGTGCCAGCAGCTTAGGGGTTGGGACAACCTACAATGAGCAGTTCTTC.

The count of this clone is one. The rearrangement joins TRBV5-1 to TRBJ1-2; D unclear. Trimming took 0 bases from V and 8 from J, leaving 11 bases between them. Germline assignment: CDR1 SGHRS and CDR2 YFSETQ. The CDR3 sequence is 13 residues long. This CDR3 reads CASSLGHQWGYTF. The CDR3 DNA reads TGCGCCAGCAGCTTGGGGCACCAATGGGGCTACACCTTC.

J is TRBJ2-7 and V is TRBV6-1; 8 bases fit TRBD1. CDR3 length: 14 residues. V gave up 4 bases and J gave up 0 bases; unmatched junction bases: 2. Germline lookup yields CDR1 MNHNS and CDR2 SASEGT. The CDR3 bases are TGTGCCAGCAGTGGAGACAGGGGCTCCTACGAGCAGTACTTC. This gives the protein CASSGDRGSYEQYF.

The rearrangement uses TRBV28 and TRBJ2-2, with TRBD2 identical over 7 bases. V trimming: 3 bases; J trimming: 9 bases; junction bases outside the gene matches: 4. Looked up from germline, CDR1 is MDHEN and CDR2 is SYDVKM. The CDR3 sequence is 13 residues long. The CDR3 bases are TGTGCCAGCAGTTTTGAGCGGGGCCGGGAGCTGTTTTTT. Residues: CASSFERGRELFF.

The rearrangement links TRBV7-2 to TRBJ2-5; 9 positions agree with TRBD2. Trimming took 0 bases from V and 1 from J; bases not matched to a gene: 6. CDR1 and CDR2 from the germline V gene are SGHTA and FQGNSA. The length of the CDR3 is 17 residues. The CDR3 DNA sequence: TGTGCCAGCAGCTTAGCTGTACAGCGGGGGGCCCAAGAGACCCAGTACTTC. Translation gives CASSLAVQRGAQETQYF.

The chain combines TRBV5-1 with TRBJ1-1; no firm D call. The germline V gene encodes CDR1 SGHRS and CDR2 YFSETQ. The CDR3 length is 14 residues. The V and J ends lost 4 bases and 1 base respectively, with 11 bases between them. CDR3 in DNA: TGCGCCAGCAGCACTACGACGGGGAACACTGAAGCTTTCTTT. Protein product: CASSTTTGNTEAFF.

The sample holds a few counts of this clone. The chain is built from TRBV9 and TRBJ1-1, with TRBD1 identical over 10 bases. CDR1 is SGDLS, CDR2 YYNGEE, per germline. V trimming: 4 bases; J trimming: 4 bases; junction bases outside the gene matches: 1. CDR3 length: 13 amino acids. The DNA for the CDR3 is TGTGCCAGCAGCCGGGACAGGGGCACTGAAGCTTTCTTT. Its protein product is CASSRDRGTEAFF.

The J gene is TRBJ2-7, the V gene TRBV5-1, with 9 bases fitting TRBD2. The germline V gene has CDR1 SGHRS and CDR2 YFSETQ. V lost 1 base and J lost 3; bases outside the gene matches: 2. This CDR3 comprises 14 residues. In DNA form, the CDR3 reads TGCGCCAGCAGCTTGAGCGGGGGGCGCTACGAGCAGTACTTC. Translation: CASSLSGGRYEQYF.

V gene TRBV29-1 combines with J gene TRBJ2-7; 8 positions agree with TRBD1. CDR1 is SQVTM, CDR2 ANQGSEA, per germline. V dropped 6 bases and J dropped 5; count of bases not matched to a gene: 6. The CDR3 is made up of 12 amino acids. In DNA, the CDR3 is TGCAGCGTCACCGGACAGGGCCACGAGCAGTACTTC. Amino acid sequence: CSVTGQGHEQYF.

Only one count was recorded for this clone. This chain links TRBV15 with TRBJ1-3, with TRBD1 matching over 7 bases. V lost 1 base, J lost 0 bases, and 15 bases stayed unmatched. Per the germline V gene, CDR1 is LNHNV and CDR2 is YYDKDF (reference sequence). This CDR3 spans 20 amino acids. CDR3 DNA sequence: TGTGCCACCAGCAGAGGGGGACAGCGCCGGGTCCGGAGCTCTGGAAACACCATATATTTT. It codes for CATSRGGQRRVRSSGNTIYF.

The chain recombines TRBV30 with TRBJ2-7; TRBD1 aligns across 12 bases. V gave up 5 bases and J gave up 5 bases; unmatched junction bases: 13. The V gene's germline CDR1 is GTSNPN and CDR2 SVGIG (reference sequence). The CDR3 is 16 amino acids. Written as DNA, the CDR3 is TGTGCCTGGGACACCGGGACAGGGGGCATTAGGAACGAGCAGTACTTC. Translation: CAWDTGTGGIRNEQYF.

This sequence joins TRBV6-1 and TRBJ1-2; unclear D gene. In germline, CDR1 is MNHNS, CDR2 SASEGT. This CDR3 is 14 amino acids long. Trimming pared 5 bases from V and 4 bases from J, leaving 14 bases between. The CDR3 loop reads CASSTRAETYGYTF. The DNA of the CDR3 is TGTGCCAGCAGTACTAGGGCAGAAACCTATGGCTACACCTTC.

The genes are TRBV9 and TRBJ2-5, with D possibly TRBD1 on 5 matching bases. CDR1 is SGDLS and CDR2 is YYNGEE in the germline V gene. The CDR3 length is 15 residues. Trimming removed 6 bases from V and 5 bases from J, with 20 bases in between. The CDR3 region is CASTLESDSWETQYF. In DNA form, the CDR3 reads TGTGCCAGCACCCTGGAATCAGACAGTTGGGAGACCCAGTACTTC.

The chain links TRBV5-1 to TRBJ2-3; TRBD1 aligns across 7 bases. This CDR3 has 13 residues. CDR1 is SGHRS and CDR2 is YFSETQ in the germline V gene. J gave up 4 bases and V 5 bases, and 4 bases lay outside the gene matches. This CDR3 reads CASSTGAADTQYF. For the CDR3, the DNA is TGCGCCAGCAGTACAGGGGCCGCAGATACGCAGTATTTT.